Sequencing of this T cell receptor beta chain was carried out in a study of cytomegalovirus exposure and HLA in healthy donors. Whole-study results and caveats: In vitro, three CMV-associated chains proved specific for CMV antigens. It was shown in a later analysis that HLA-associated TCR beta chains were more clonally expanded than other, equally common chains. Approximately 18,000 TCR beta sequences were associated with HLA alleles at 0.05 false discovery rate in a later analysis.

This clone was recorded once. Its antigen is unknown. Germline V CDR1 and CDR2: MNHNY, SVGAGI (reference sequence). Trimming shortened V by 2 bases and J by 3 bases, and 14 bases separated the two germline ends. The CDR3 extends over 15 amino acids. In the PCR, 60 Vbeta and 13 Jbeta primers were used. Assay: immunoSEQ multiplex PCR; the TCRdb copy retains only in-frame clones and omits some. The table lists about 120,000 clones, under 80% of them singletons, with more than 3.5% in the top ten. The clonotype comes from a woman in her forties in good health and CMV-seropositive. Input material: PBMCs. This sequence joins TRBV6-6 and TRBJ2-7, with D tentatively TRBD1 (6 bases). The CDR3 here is CASSYPQGRVYEQYF. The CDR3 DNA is TGTGCCAGCAGTTACCCTCAGGGGCGGGTCTACGAGCAGTACTTC.